This is a list of T cell receptor beta chains from one sample in a study of T-cell reconstitution after alpha-beta-depleted transplantation in children. Each CDR3 protein is one row after TCRdb ran MiXCR on the PCR reads. Of almost 500,000 distinct CDR3 sequences listed, around an eighth are singletons. The specimen comprised PBMCs from the stem cell graft donor, sampled from the stem cell graft. These receptor sequences come from a human donor who donated a stem cell graft to a child with combined immunodeficiency. The CDR3 runs from the conserved cysteine through the conserved F or W. The D gene is left open where the match is weak. Some rows have no size entry. The others give once, few or many, or a class for an expanded clone.

j_call d_call clone_size v_call cdr3_length cdr3_nt cdr3_aa
TRBJ2-1 TRBD2 NA TRBV4-2 19 TGTGCCAGCAGCCAAAGACCCCCCACTAGCGGGGGATCCTACAATGAGCAGTTCTTC CASSQRPPTSGGSYNEQFF
TRBJ2-7 TRBD2 many TRBV6-5 15 TGTGCCAGCAGTCGACTAGCGGGAGTCTCCTACGAGCAGTACTTC CASSRLAGVSYEQYF
TRBJ2-1 NA NA TRBV11-3 17 TGTGCCAGCAGCACCCAGAGAGGGATCCCTTCCTACAATGAGCAGTTCTTC CASSTQRGIPSYNEQFF
TRBJ2-7 TRBD2 few TRBV12-3/TRBV12-4 15 TGTGCCAGCAGTATAGGACTAGCGGCTACCTACGAGCAGTACTTC CASSIGLAATYEQYF
TRBJ2-2 NA NA TRBV6-1 13 TGTGCCAGCAGTGAAAGATGGACGGAGGAGCTGTTTTTT CASSERWTEELFF
TRBJ2-7 NA NA TRBV5-1 14 TGCGCCAGCAGCTTGGTGGGTAGAGACTACGAGCAGTACTTC CASSLVGRDYEQYF
TRBJ2-7 NA few TRBV6-5 16 TGTGCCAGCAGTTACTCGAGGTACCCGGACAGTTACGAGCAGTACTTC CASSYSRYPDSYEQYF
TRBJ2-1 NA few TRBV25-1 13 TGTGCCAGCAGTGCTCTTTCCTACAATGAGCAGTTCTTC CASSALSYNEQFF
TRBJ2-7 NA few TRBV10-3 16 TGTGCCATCAGTGGACTCCTCGGGACGGAGACCTACGAGCAGTACTTC CAISGLLGTETYEQYF
TRBJ1-1 NA few TRBV4-3 18 TGCGCCAGCAGCCCTAATTCCTGGGACGGCGCTCATGGCACTGAAGCTTTCTTT CASSPNSWDGAHGTEAFF
TRBJ2-7 TRBD2 NA TRBV6-5 15 TGTGCCAGCAGTTACTCGAAAGGGACTAGCAACGAGCAGTACTTC CASSYSKGTSNEQYF
TRBJ1-1 NA NA TRBV5-1 16 TGCGCCAGCAGCTTGGACCCCGGGCAGGTGAACACTGAAGCTTTCTTT CASSLDPGQVNTEAFF
TRBJ1-2 NA few TRBV29-1 14 TGCAGCGTTGATAGGGGCAGAGGGAACTATGGCTACACCTTC CSVDRGRGNYGYTF
TRBJ2-3 TRBD2 few TRBV12-3/TRBV12-4 15 TGTGCCAGCAGTTTTATAGCGGGGGAGGCAGATACGCAGTATTTT CASSFIAGEADTQYF
TRBJ2-5 NA NA TRBV7-2 14 TGTGCCAGCAGCTTAGGGACAGCCGAAGAGACCCAGTACTTC CASSLGTAEETQYF
TRBJ1-5 NA NA TRBV25-1 15 TGTGCCAGCAGTGAGGCGAGCGGGGGCAATCAGCCCCAGCATTTT CASSEASGGNQPQHF
TRBJ2-1 NA many TRBV12-3/TRBV12-4 15 TGTGCCAGCAGGTTTAGCTCCGGGCCGCCGGGTGAGCAGTTCTTC CASRFSSGPPGEQFF
TRBJ2-3 NA many TRBV5-6 16 TGTGCCAGCAGCGGACCCGGGACCTCTAGCACAGATACGCAGTATTTT CASSGPGTSSTDTQYF
TRBJ2-3 NA NA TRBV12-3/TRBV12-4 13 TGTGCCAGCAGTCCCGTGGGAGGCGGAGGGCAGTATTTT CASSPVGGGGQYF
TRBJ1-2 NA few TRBV12-3/TRBV12-4 11 TGTGCCAGCAGTTTAAGAGGCGGCTACACCTTC CASSLRGGYTF
TRBJ2-7 TRBD1 NA TRBV19 16 TGTGCCAGTAGTATAGCCGGGACAGGTCTCATCTACGAGCAGTACTTC CASSIAGTGLIYEQYF
TRBJ1-4 NA few TRBV29-1 14 TGCAGCGTCGTGGATAATTTATTGGGTGAAAAACTGTTTTTT CSVVDNLLGEKLFF
TRBJ2-2 TRBD2 NA TRBV9 15 TGTGCCAGCAGCAAAAGCGGGACCGTCACCGGGGAGCTGTTTTTT CASSKSGTVTGELFF
TRBJ2-7 TRBD2 few TRBV7-8 16 TGTGCCAGCAGCTTTGTCCGGGAGGTGGGGAAAGCCGAGCAGTACTTC CASSFVREVGKAEQYF
TRBJ1-2 TRBD1 few TRBV5-1 15 TGCGCCAGCAGCTTCTCGCAGGGGGCGCCTTATGGCTACACCTTC CASSFSQGAPYGYTF
TRBJ1-3 TRBD1 many TRBV9 15 TGTGCCAGCAGCGCCTGGGACAGGAACGTGGACACCATATATTTT CASSAWDRNVDTIYF
TRBJ2-3 NA few TRBV12-3/TRBV12-4 17 TGTGCCAGCAGTTCGCCCCTAGCGCCTTTTAGCACAGATACGCAGTATTTT CASSSPLAPFSTDTQYF
TRBJ2-1 NA NA TRBV24-1 14 TGTGCCACCAGTGAGTTACCTGCAGGGAGTGAGCAGTTCTTC CATSELPAGSEQFF
TRBJ1-1 NA NA TRBV27 14 TGTGCCAGCAGTTTTGGACACCTCAACACTGAAGCTTTCTTT CASSFGHLNTEAFF
TRBJ2-1 NA NA TRBV12-3/TRBV12-4 14 TGTGCCAGCAGCCATCCGGGGGCGAACAATGAGCAGTTCTTC CASSHPGANNEQFF
TRBJ2-1 TRBD2 many TRBV12-3/TRBV12-4 15 TGTGCCAGCAGTTTCAAGCGGGAGTCCAAAGATGAGCAGTTCTTC CASSFKRESKDEQFF
TRBJ1-2 NA NA TRBV4-2 14 TGTGCCAGCAGCCCCCGGTGGAGTAACTATGGCTACACCTTC CASSPRWSNYGYTF
TRBJ2-1 NA many TRBV5-6 14 TGTGCCAGCAGCTTGTTAAGTGCGGTCGGTGAGCAGTTCTTC CASSLLSAVGEQFF
TRBJ1-3 NA many TRBV24-1 15 TGTGCCACCAGTGATTTGCGGGGCTCTGGAAACACCATATATTTT CATSDLRGSGNTIYF
TRBJ2-3 NA NA TRBV7-9 17 TGTGCCAGCAACTCTATCGGGGGAATCCCTAGCACAGATACGCAGTATTTT CASNSIGGIPSTDTQYF
TRBJ2-1 NA few TRBV29-1 17 TGCAGCGTTGAAGGGGGGCTAATCTCCAGCTCCTACAATGAGCAGTTCTTC CSVEGGLISSSYNEQFF
TRBJ1-1 NA NA TRBV12-3/TRBV12-4 15 TGTGCCAGCAGACTAAGCCCAGTGGGTTTTACTGAAGCTTTCTTT CASRLSPVGFTEAFF
TRBJ2-3 TRBD2 many TRBV20-1 14 TGCAGTGCTAGCGGCGGGAGCTTCACAGATACGCAGTATTTT CSASGGSFTDTQYF
TRBJ2-3 TRBD2 many TRBV12-3/TRBV12-4 16 TGTGCCAGCAGTTTGCTAGCGGGAGGGCCCTCAGATACGCAGTATTTT CASSLLAGGPSDTQYF
TRBJ2-7 NA NA TRBV18 13 TGTGCCAGCTCACTTAGGGGCAAATACGAGCAGTACTTC CASSLRGKYEQYF
TRBJ1-1 NA few TRBV5-1 14 TGCGCCAGCAGCTTAACCCAGGGTAGCACTGAAGCTTTCTTT CASSLTQGSTEAFF